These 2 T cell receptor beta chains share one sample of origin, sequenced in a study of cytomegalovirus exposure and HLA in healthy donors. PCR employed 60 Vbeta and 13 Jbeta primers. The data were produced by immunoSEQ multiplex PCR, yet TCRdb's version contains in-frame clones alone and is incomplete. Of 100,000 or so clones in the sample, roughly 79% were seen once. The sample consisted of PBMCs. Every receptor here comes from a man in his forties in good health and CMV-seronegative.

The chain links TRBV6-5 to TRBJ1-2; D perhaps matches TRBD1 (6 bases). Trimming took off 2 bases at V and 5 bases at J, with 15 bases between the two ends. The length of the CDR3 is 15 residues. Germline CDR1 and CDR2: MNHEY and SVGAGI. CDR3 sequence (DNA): TGTGCCAGCAGTTACGAGACAGGCCCGGGGTATGGCTACACCTTC. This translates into CASSYETGPGYGYTF.

CDR3 amino acids: CASSHDQGGRETQYF. In DNA form, the CDR3 reads TGTGCCAGCAGTCATGACCAGGGGGGACGAGAGACCCAGTACTTC. The chain joins TRBV7-6 to TRBJ2-5; D is possibly TRBD1 (7 bases). Germline CDR1 reads SGHVS; CDR2 reads FNYEAQ. The V and J ends lost 6 bases and 4 bases respectively, with 18 bases between them. This CDR3 has 15 amino acids.